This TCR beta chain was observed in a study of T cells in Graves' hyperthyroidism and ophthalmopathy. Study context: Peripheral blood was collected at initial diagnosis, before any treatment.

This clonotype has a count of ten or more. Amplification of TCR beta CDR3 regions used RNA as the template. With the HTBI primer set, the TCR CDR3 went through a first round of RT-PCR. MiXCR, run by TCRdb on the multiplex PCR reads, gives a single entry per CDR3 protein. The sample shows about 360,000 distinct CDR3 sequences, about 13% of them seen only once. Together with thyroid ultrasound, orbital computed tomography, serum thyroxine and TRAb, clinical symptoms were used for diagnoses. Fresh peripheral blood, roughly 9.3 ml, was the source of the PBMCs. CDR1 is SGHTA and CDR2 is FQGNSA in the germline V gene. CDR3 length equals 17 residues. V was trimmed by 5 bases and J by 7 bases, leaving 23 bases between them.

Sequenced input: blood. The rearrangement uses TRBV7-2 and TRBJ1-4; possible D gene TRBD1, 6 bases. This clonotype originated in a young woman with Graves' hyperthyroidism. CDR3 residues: CASSLSGGGGVGEKLFF. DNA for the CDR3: TGTGCCAGCAGCCTCAGCGGGGGCGGAGGGGTGGGTGAAAAACTGTTTTTT.